This T cell receptor beta chain was observed in a study of Ad26.COV2.S vaccination and SARS-CoV-2 variants. Study overall: Donor joined the COV1001 Ad26.COV2.S trial arm. In the study, Ad26.COV2.S was injected intramuscularly once, or twice 56 days apart.

The treatment here: some 19 received Ad26.COV2.S at low or high dose, single or two shots; 5 received placebo; per-sample allocation not given. Vaccine and placebo recipients were sampled on day 63 after the first injection. An adult donor aged 18-55 years was enrolled in Boston. The CDR3 runs 17 residues. The V gene lost 2 bases and the J gene lost 0 bases, with 14 bases spanning the gap. CDR1 is KGHSH and CDR2 is LQKENI in the germline V gene. The method was immunoSEQ multiplex PCR; TCRdb's version includes in-frame clones alone and lacks a portion of them. In the table there are hundreds of thousands of clones, approximately 89% of which are singletons.

This TCR derives from a person between 18 and 60 years old who received the Ad26.COV2.S COVID-19 vaccine or a placebo. The material sequenced was peripheral blood, taken in a trial of Ad26.COV2.S vaccine versus placebo. The rearrangement uses TRBV18 and TRBJ1-3; D call uncertain. CDR3 in DNA: TGTGCCAGCTCACCAATTTATGACACTACCTCTGGAAACACCATATATTTT. Translation gives CASSPIYDTTSGNTIYF.